Listed below are T cell receptor beta chains from one sample, sequenced in a study of blood T cell repertoires in COVID-19. Assay: immunoSEQ multiplex PCR; the TCRdb copy retains only in-frame clones and omits some. Altogether roughly 190,000 clones are present, approximately 89% being singletons, with the ten largest covering about 3.5%. The sequencing sample was made of peripheral blood. The receptor set was obtained from a man between 65 and 85 years old with acute or convalescent COVID-19. Both conserved end residues are part of each CDR3. The D gene is left open where the match is weak. Part of the rows lack a size; the others show once, few, many or a class for expanded clones.

d_call,j_call,clone_size,v_call,cdr3_nt,cdr3_aa
TRBD1,TRBJ1-6,-,TRBV6-5,TGTGCCAGCAGTTCGCGTCAGGGGGACGGTAATTCACCCCTCCACTTT,CASSSRQGDGNSPLHF
-,TRBJ1-5,-,TRBV6-1,TGTGCCAGCAGTGAGCGGGTAGGGGCGGGGGGTAGCAATCAGCCCCAGCATTTT,CASSERVGAGGSNQPQHF
-,TRBJ2-5,-,TRBV5-1,TGCGCCAGCAGCTCCCTAATGACAGGTCAAGAGACCCAGTACTTC,CASSSLMTGQETQYF
TRBD1,TRBJ1-6,-,TRBV7-3,TGTGCCAGCAGCCTGTCGGACAGGGCAAATTCACCCCTCCACTTT,CASSLSDRANSPLHF
TRBD2,TRBJ2-5,-,TRBV20-1,TGCAGTGCTAGTAGCGGGGGAGACCTCCAAGAGACCCAGTACTTC,CSASSGGDLQETQYF
TRBD1,TRBJ1-3,once,TRBV18,TGTGCCAGCTCACCGTTAGGGACAGGGCCTGGAAACACCATATATTTT,CASSPLGTGPGNTIYF
TRBD1,TRBJ2-7,-,TRBV27,TGTGCCAGCAGTCCATCCCGGGACAGGACCTACGAGCAGTACTTC,CASSPSRDRTYEQYF
TRBD1,TRBJ2-5,-,TRBV5-1,TGCGCCAGCAGCTTGGGAGGGACAGGGCGGCAGACCCAGTACTTC,CASSLGGTGRQTQYF
-,TRBJ2-7,few,TRBV4-2,TGTGCCAGCAGCCAAGCTGCGGGACGGACCTACGAGCAGTACTTC,CASSQAAGRTYEQYF
TRBD2,TRBJ2-3,-,TRBV18,TGTGCCAGCTCACAGGGACTAGCGGGCAACACAGATACGCAGTATTTT,CASSQGLAGNTDTQYF
-,TRBJ1-3,-,TRBV10-1,TGCGCCAGCAGTGAGTCGTCGGGGTATGGAAACACCATATATTTT,CASSESSGYGNTIYF
-,TRBJ2-7,-,TRBV28,TGTGCCAGCAGCGCCTTCCCCCGGGAGTCCTACGAGCAGTACTTC,CASSAFPRESYEQYF
TRBD1,TRBJ2-7,few,TRBV4-2,TGTGCCAGCAGCCAAGATCCCAGGGGGCTTAACGAGCAGTACTTC,CASSQDPRGLNEQYF
TRBD1,TRBJ2-5,-,TRBV5-8,TGTGCCAGCAGCTCGAGAAGAACAGGGGATGGGTTGGAGACCCAGTACTTC,CASSSRRTGDGLETQYF
TRBD2,TRBJ2-1,-,TRBV18,TGTGCCAGCTCACCCCCGGGACTAGCGGGAACCCAATACAATGAGCAGTTCTTC,CASSPPGLAGTQYNEQFF
TRBD1,TRBJ1-2,-,TRBV7-9,TGTGCCAGCAGCTTAGGGGAAACAGGGGGCGAGGGCTACACCTTC,CASSLGETGGEGYTF
-,TRBJ2-6,-,TRBV5-1,TGCGCCACCGCGGCGTTGGGGGGTCTAAACTCTGGGGCCAACGTCCTGACTTTC,CATAALGGLNSGANVLTF
TRBD2,TRBJ2-3,-,TRBV3-1/TRBV3-2,TGTGCCAGCAGCCAAGTAAGCGGGGGGGAGATTGTAGATACGCAGTATTTT,CASSQVSGGEIVDTQYF